Sequencing of this T cell receptor (beta chain) was carried out in a study of cytomegalovirus exposure and HLA in healthy donors. Study at large: Early released data comprised about 85 million unique TCRs from HLA-typed donors.

Concerning this clone: What it binds is unknown.

Study observations and caveats: Later work associated over 15,000 TCR beta sequences with HLA alleles at 0.05 false discovery rate.

The J segment lost 9 bases and the V segment lost 1 base, leaving 15 bases of the junction unmatched. This CDR3 is 16 amino acids long. Germline loops: CDR1 SEHNR, CDR2 FQNEAQ (reference sequence). The study ran its PCR with 60 Vbeta and 13 Jbeta primers. In the original processing: An analysis performed later counted 73 million or so unique TCR beta chains (roughly 11 million of them shared). Generated by immunoSEQ multiplex PCR, the TCRdb table keeps only in-frame clones and is missing some. V and J calls and clone size come straight from that table; D and trimming were deduced from the DNA. Seen here are around 94,000 clones, around 66% observed once, and the top ten hold 3% to 4%. Every donor was a healthy person donating bone marrow.

The specimen was PBMCs. This receptor was identified in a man in his thirties or forties in good health and CMV-seronegative. This chain connects TRBV7-9 to TRBJ2-7; 7 bases map to TRBD2. CDR3: CASSLGGGGSKAGQYF. In DNA, the CDR3 is TGTGCCAGCAGCTTAGGGGGGGGAGGGTCCAAGGCCGGGCAGTACTTC.